This T cell receptor (beta chain) was captured by sequencing in a study of Tregs in tolerant kidney transplant recipients. About this clone: The antigen is undetermined.

CD4+CD25+CD127- Tregs, CD4+CD25- non-Tregs, CD4 and CD8 cells were sorted. Findings and caveats of the study: Donor-specific Treg expansion exceeded global Treg expansion in tolerant patients, suggesting antigen drive. Nucleotide sequences could not be compared across some patients' samples due to primer changes.

Repertoires were generated with immunoSEQ multiplex PCR, while TCRdb's copy carries only in-frame clones and drops some. In the table there are around 78,000 clones, approximately 90% of which are singletons. CDR1 and CDR2 from the germline V gene are SEHNR and FQNEAQ (reference sequence). The CDR3 is made up of 18 amino acids. The germline V and J ends were trimmed by 4 bases and 0 bases, with 19 bases remaining between them. This TCR was sampled from a human donor who received a combined kidney and bone marrow transplant. The V and J genes are TRBV7-9 and TRBJ2-1; no reliable D call. The sequencing here drew on Tregs from blood, taken before the transplant. The CDR3 bases are TGTGCCAGCAGCTCCAACGCTTACGCGGATAGCTCCTACAATGAGCAGTTCTTC. Amino acid sequence: CASSSNAYADSSYNEQFF.